This is a list of T cell receptor beta chains from one sample in a study of cytomegalovirus exposure and HLA in healthy donors. Some clones are missing from TCRdb's copy, which holds only in-frame ones; the method was immunoSEQ multiplex PCR. Among 90,000 to 130,000 clones listed, over 60% were seen once. Material: PBMCs. The receptors were sampled from a woman aged 55-75 years in good health and CMV-seropositive. CDR3s include the opening cysteine and the closing phenylalanine or tryptophan. The order of the fields is D gene, clone size, J gene, V gene, CDR3 DNA, CDR3 protein. A D gene is named only where the DNA matches it firmly. Not every row has a clone size; where given, it reads once, few, many or a size class.

d_gene: -
abundance: -
j_gene: TRBJ2-1
v_gene: TRBV9
CDR3nt: TGTGCCAGCAACCGAGGGGACTTTTACAATGAGCAGTTCTTC
CDR3aa: CASNRGDFYNEQFF

d_gene: TRBD2
abundance: -
j_gene: TRBJ2-7
v_gene: TRBV7-2
CDR3nt: TGTGCCAGCAGCTTGCAAGCGGGAAAGGACTACGAGCAGTACTTC
CDR3aa: CASSLQAGKDYEQYF

d_gene: TRBD1
abundance: -
j_gene: TRBJ2-7
v_gene: TRBV5-1
CDR3nt: TGCGCCAGTAGCCGGGACAGGGGAGAATACGAGCAGTACTTC
CDR3aa: CASSRDRGEYEQYF

d_gene: -
abundance: -
j_gene: TRBJ2-1
v_gene: TRBV30
CDR3nt: TGTGCCTGGAGTGCCAGCAATGAGCAGTTCTTC
CDR3aa: CAWSASNEQFF

d_gene: TRBD1
abundance: -
j_gene: TRBJ1-1
v_gene: TRBV28
CDR3nt: TGTGCCAGCAGTAGGGACAGCTTGAACACTGAAGCTTTCTTT
CDR3aa: CASSRDSLNTEAFF

d_gene: -
abundance: few
j_gene: TRBJ2-1
v_gene: TRBV27
CDR3nt: TGTGCCAGCAGTTTATCGGTCCGGGGTTATGGCGGTGAGCAGTTCTTC
CDR3aa: CASSLSVRGYGGEQFF

d_gene: -
abundance: -
j_gene: TRBJ2-1
v_gene: TRBV7-9
CDR3nt: TGTGCCAGCAAGCTATACAATGAGCAGTTCTTC
CDR3aa: CASKLYNEQFF

d_gene: -
abundance: -
j_gene: TRBJ1-2
v_gene: TRBV28
CDR3nt: TGTGCCAGCAGCTCAGGGCGCGCGAGGGGCTACACCTTC
CDR3aa: CASSSGRARGYTF

d_gene: -
abundance: -
j_gene: TRBJ2-3
v_gene: TRBV9
CDR3nt: TGTGCCAGCAGCGTAGTGGGCGGGCGGACAGATACGCAGTATTTT
CDR3aa: CASSVVGGRTDTQYF

d_gene: -
abundance: -
j_gene: TRBJ1-2
v_gene: TRBV28
CDR3nt: TGTGCCAGCAGCCTTCCTGGACAGTACGACTATGGCTACACCTTC
CDR3aa: CASSLPGQYDYGYTF

d_gene: -
abundance: -
j_gene: TRBJ2-1
v_gene: TRBV6-1
CDR3nt: TGTGCCAGCAGTATGACAGCCTACAATGAGCAGTTCTTC
CDR3aa: CASSMTAYNEQFF

d_gene: TRBD1
abundance: -
j_gene: TRBJ1-2
v_gene: TRBV6-5
CDR3nt: TGTGCCACCAGACGGGACAGGGAGGACGGCTACACCTTC
CDR3aa: CATRRDREDGYTF

d_gene: -
abundance: -
j_gene: TRBJ1-1
v_gene: TRBV5-1
CDR3nt: TGCGCCAGCCGATCCCAGGGTCCGGGCACTGAAGCTTTCTTT
CDR3aa: CASRSQGPGTEAFF

d_gene: -
abundance: -
j_gene: TRBJ1-2
v_gene: TRBV19
CDR3nt: TGTGCCAGTAAAAGATTTCACGGGAGAAACTATGGCTACACCTTC
CDR3aa: CASKRFHGRNYGYTF

d_gene: -
abundance: -
j_gene: TRBJ1-4
v_gene: TRBV12-5
CDR3nt: TGTGCTAGTGGTTTGGGCAGAACTAATGAAAAACTGTTTTTT
CDR3aa: CASGLGRTNEKLFF

d_gene: TRBD1
abundance: -
j_gene: TRBJ1-1
v_gene: TRBV27
CDR3nt: TGTGCCAGCAGTTTATCCCCAGGGGACAGAGCTTTCTTT
CDR3aa: CASSLSPGDRAFF

d_gene: TRBD1
abundance: -
j_gene: TRBJ1-2
v_gene: TRBV27
CDR3nt: TGTGCCAGCAGTCCCCGACAGGGGAGTTTAAGCTATGGCTACACCTTC
CDR3aa: CASSPRQGSLSYGYTF